These 27 T cell receptor beta chains were all obtained from the same sample, sequenced in a study of T cell repertoires and Cas9 in healthy adults. Assay used: immunoSEQ multiplex PCR; TCRdb lists only in-frame clones, some missing. The sample has approximately 22,000 clones, 85% to 95% seen once. The sample taken for sequencing was CD4+ effector T cells (CD127+, CD25-, CD137-, CD154-) from PBMCs; culture status not recorded. These receptors were obtained from a human donor in good health.

The CDR3 protein is CASSTLSGQGTGEQFF. The CDR3 DNA reads as TGTGCCAGCAGCACCCTCTCGGGACAGGGGACGGGTGAGCAGTTCTTC. The V call is TRBV7-9, the J call TRBJ2-1, with 10 bases that match TRBD1. Germline CDR1 and CDR2: SEHNR and FQNEAQ (reference sequence). Trimming removed 5 bases from V and 9 bases from J; junction bases left unmatched: 13. This CDR3 has 16 residues. Full variable domain (remainder filled in from reference TRBV7-9 and TRBJ2-1): DTGVSQNPRHKITKRGQNVTFRCDPISEHNRLYWYRQTLGQGPEFLTYFQNEAQLEKSRLLSDRFSAERPKGSFSTLEIQRTEQGDSAMYLCASSTLSGQGTGEQFFGPGTRLTVL.

V and J are TRBV7-9 and TRBJ2-3; no firm D call. V was clipped by 1 base and J by 6 bases, with 14 bases between them. This CDR3 contains 15 residues. Per the germline V gene, CDR1 is SEHNR and CDR2 is FQNEAQ (reference sequence). This CDR3 is CASSLGLNKFDTQYF. The CDR3 DNA follows: TGTGCCAGCAGCTTAGGACTGAACAAGTTCGATACGCAGTATTTT.

The V and J genes are TRBV6-6 and TRBJ2-7; D unclear. The V and J ends lost 7 bases and 3 bases respectively, with 7 bases between them. The CDR3 is made up of 11 amino acids. Per the germline V gene, CDR1 is MNHNY and CDR2 is SVGAGI (reference sequence). The CDR3 sequence: CASTDGYEQYF. As DNA, the CDR3 is TGTGCCAGCACGGACGGCTACGAGCAGTACTTC.

This clone was counted only a few times. The chain couples TRBV4-3 to TRBJ1-3; D might be TRBD1 (6 bases). The CDR3 is made up of 16 amino acids. Trimming left V 0 bases short and J 2 bases short, with 11 bases between. Germline V gene data show CDR1 as LGHNA and CDR2 as YSLEER. In DNA form, the CDR3 reads TGCGCCAGCAGCCAAGACGTAGGACAGACTGGAAACACCATATATTTT. Translated, it gives CASSQDVGQTGNTIYF.

The chain recombines TRBV10-2 with TRBJ2-3; D is perhaps TRBD1 (6 bases). CDR3 length: 14 amino acids. Germline V lookup: CDR1 WSHSY, CDR2 SAAADI. The V end was cut by 6 bases, the J end by 4 bases, with 14 bases between. In DNA, the CDR3 is TGCGCCAGCAGACAGGGTATCGCCGCAGATACGCAGTATTTT. It yields the protein CASRQGIAADTQYF.

This clone was detected once. V gene TRBV18 combines with J gene TRBJ2-2; 8 bases are a match to TRBD1. Germline CDR1 and CDR2: KGHSH and LQKENI. The CDR3 totals 17 residues. V shed 2 bases and J 4 bases; nucleotides not matched to a gene: 9. In nucleotides, the CDR3 is TGTGCCAGCTCACCAGTCGGCCAGGGGGCTTCCACCGGGGAGCTGTTTTTT. As protein: CASSPVGQGASTGELFF.

CDR3 DNA sequence: TGCGCCAGCAGCGAGTCGGACAGCCAGTACGAGCAGTACTTC. Its protein product is CASSESDSQYEQYF. The chain recombines TRBV5-1 with TRBJ2-7, with D maybe TRBD1 (6 bases). With 4 bases removed from V and 4 bases from J, the gap between germline ends came to 15 bases. Germline loops: CDR1 SGHRS, CDR2 YFSETQ. The CDR3 is 14 amino acids.

V usage is TRBV6-6 and J usage is TRBJ1-2; a possible D gene is TRBD1 (5 bases). The CDR3 has 14 amino acids. Trimming removed 4 bases from V and 7 bases from J, with 16 bases in between. Per the germline V gene, CDR1 is MNHNY and CDR2 is SVGAGI (reference sequence). This CDR3 is CASSWGRVPGGYTF. The CDR3 region has the DNA TGTGCCAGCAGTTGGGGCAGGGTGCCGGGTGGCTACACCTTC.

The chain carries TRBV7-2 and TRBJ2-4; D remains ambiguous. Trimming took 5 bases from V and 0 from J, leaving 17 bases between them. There are 17 residues in the CDR3. Germline CDR1 and CDR2: SGHTA and FQGNSA. CDR3 sequence: CASSPLKLDIAKNIQYF. The CDR3, as DNA: TGTGCCAGCAGCCCCCTAAAGTTAGATATAGCCAAAAACATTCAGTACTTC.

The chain uses TRBV6-6 and TRBJ2-3; D may match TRBD1 or TRBD2 (5 bases each). The germline V gene encodes CDR1 MNHNY and CDR2 SVGAGI (reference sequence). V shed 0 bases and J shed 5 bases, with 12 bases lying between them. This CDR3 region has 15 residues. The CDR3 DNA sequence: TGTGCCAGCAGTTACTCGTCGGGGCGAGGAGATACGCAGTATTTT. Translation: CASSYSSGRGDTQYF.

The chain employs TRBV6-4 and TRBJ2-6, with 7 bases that match TRBD2. The CDR3 extends over 15 amino acids. Trimming at V came to 3 bases and at J to 1 base, leaving 0 bases not matched to a gene. Per the germline V gene, CDR1 is MRHNA and CDR2 is SNTAGT. The CDR3 coding sequence is TGTGCCAGCAGTGAGCGGGGGTCTGGGGCCAACGTCCTGACTTTC. Translating it yields CASSERGSGANVLTF.

This chain joins TRBV20-1 and TRBJ1-2, with D perhaps matching TRBD1 (5 bases). There are 11 residues in the CDR3. V lost 3 bases and J lost 8, with 10 bases in between. CDR1 and CDR2 from the germline V gene are DFQATT and SNEGSKA (reference sequence). This chain's CDR3 is CSARWGRGYTF. CDR3 nucleotide sequence: TGCAGTGCTAGGTGGGGACGGGGCTACACCTTC.

This sequence joins TRBV19 and TRBJ1-1; D perhaps matches TRBD1 (5 bases). Germline-derived CDR1 and CDR2 are LNHDA and SQIVND (reference sequence). Between the trimmed V and J ends, which lost 7 bases and 4 bases, there was a span of 22 bases. The CDR3 loop spans 16 amino acids. For the CDR3, the DNA is TGTGCCAGTATGATGGGGTGGGGGACGGGTGCCACTGAAGCTTTCTTT. As protein: CASMMGWGTGATEAFF.

This clone was seen just once. This chain links TRBV6-6 with TRBJ1-2, with D perhaps TRBD1 (5 bases). The CDR3 covers 14 residues. Germline values: CDR1 MNHNY, CDR2 SVGAGI (reference sequence). The germline V and J ends were trimmed by 2 bases and 6 bases, with 13 bases remaining between them. The CDR3 coding sequence is TGTGCCAGCAGTTACCTGGCAGGGTCGGATGGCTACACCTTC. The encoded protein is CASSYLAGSDGYTF.

V and J are TRBV5-1 and TRBJ1-6, with 7 bases identical to TRBD1. The CDR3 contains 15 residues. Germline CDR1 is SGHRS and CDR2 is YFSETQ. V lost 4 bases, J lost 2 bases, and 3 bases stayed unmatched. CDR3 coding DNA: TGCGCCAGCAGCGCGGGACAGCCCTATAATTCACCCCTCCACTTT. Translation: CASSAGQPYNSPLHF.

The chain has TRBV5-6 and TRBJ1-1, with D possibly being TRBD1 (6 bases). Per germline, CDR1 SGHDT and CDR2 YYEEEE. Trimming took 0 bases from V and 4 from J, leaving 10 bases between them. The CDR3 is 14 amino acids. The CDR3 DNA is TGTGCCAGCAGCTTGGACAGGGCGGGCACTGAAGCTTTCTTT. It yields the protein CASSLDRAGTEAFF.

This chain connects TRBV30 to TRBJ1-6; 8 bases map to TRBD1. Germline V CDR1 and CDR2: GTSNPN, SVGIG (reference sequence). V shed 2 bases and J 14 bases; nucleotides not matched to a gene: 8. The CDR3 contains 13 residues. CDR3 loop: CAWSRQGLFTLHF. CDR3 nucleotides: TGTGCCTGGAGTAGACAGGGGCTTTTCACCCTCCACTTT.

The genes are TRBV15 and TRBJ1-6; TRBD1 matches at 7 bases. J gave up 10 bases and V 3 bases, and 9 bases lay outside the gene matches. CDR3 length equals 15 residues. From germline, CDR1 is LNHNV and CDR2 YYDKDF (reference sequence). The CDR3 loop is CATSSLDRVDSPLHF. The CDR3, as DNA: TGTGCCACCAGCAGCCTAGACAGGGTGGACTCACCCCTCCACTTT.

The chain has TRBV4-3 and TRBJ2-1, with TRBD2 identical over 8 bases. The CDR3 loop spans 17 amino acids. Looked up from germline, CDR1 is LGHNA and CDR2 is YSLEER. J lost 5 bases, V lost 0 bases, and 9 bases had no gene match. CDR3 sequence (DNA): TGCGCCAGCAGCCAAGATTCGTCGGTAGCGGGGAACAATGAGCAGTTCTTC. It specifies CASSQDSSVAGNNEQFF.

The chain is built from TRBV2 and TRBJ1-2; D unclear. From germline, CDR1 is SNHLY and CDR2 FYNNEI. This CDR3 has 13 amino acids. Trimming removed 4 bases at V and 3 bases at J, with 9 bases between. CDR3 in DNA: TGTGCCAGCAGTGTCGAGGTATACTATGGCTACACCTTC. This translates into CASSVEVYYGYTF.

J is TRBJ2-3 and V is TRBV5-1, with D hard to call. The CDR3 length is 16 residues. Germline CDR1 reads SGHRS; CDR2 reads YFSETQ. V lost 0 bases to trimming and J lost 2 bases, with 13 bases between them. The CDR3 DNA is TGCGCCAGCAGCTTGGAAGGGCAGCCAGACACAGATACGCAGTATTTT. Protein sequence: CASSLEGQPDTDTQYF.

This chain connects TRBV7-2 to TRBJ2-7; D possibly matches TRBD1 or TRBD2 (5 bases each). V was shortened by 4 bases and J by 0 bases, with 16 bases between the two germline ends. This CDR3 region has 16 residues. The germline gives CDR1 SGHTA, CDR2 FQGNSA. The CDR3 DNA reads as TGTGCCAGCAGCTCCCAAGGGACGGATAGCTCCTACGAGCAGTACGTC. Its protein product is CASSSQGTDSSYEQYV.

The V call is TRBV7-3, the J call TRBJ2-2; D is ambiguous. The germline V gene has CDR1 SGHTA and CDR2 FQGTGA. V lost 5 bases and J 4 bases, leaving 11 bases between the germline ends. The CDR3 contains 14 residues. This chain's CDR3 is CASSRTPGTGELFF. Here the CDR3 DNA reads TGTGCCAGCAGCCGGACCCCGGGCACCGGGGAGCTGTTTTTT.

The chain combines TRBV10-3 with TRBJ2-3, with D maybe TRBD2 (6 bases). The CDR3 loop spans 15 amino acids. Germline CDR1 and CDR2: ENHRY and SYGVKD. Trimming left V 1 base short and J 7 bases short, with 15 bases between. The CDR3 DNA sequence: TGTGCCATCAGTGAGTTTAGCGGCACATCATATACGCAGTATTTT. This sequence encodes CAISEFSGTSYTQYF.

The V call is TRBV5-1, the J call TRBJ2-3, with D uncertain. Germline CDR1 and CDR2: SGHRS and YFSETQ. The V gene lost 0 bases and the J gene lost 2 bases, with 4 bases spanning the gap. CDR3 length: 13 amino acids. In DNA form, the CDR3 reads TGCGCCAGCAGCTTGGAAGTCACAGATACGCAGTATTTT. Translating gives CASSLEVTDTQYF.

This chain links TRBV5-1 with TRBJ2-1; D remains unclear. Germline values: CDR1 SGHRS, CDR2 YFSETQ. Trimming removed 3 bases from V and 8 bases from J, with 15 bases in between. The CDR3 contains 14 residues. CDR3 protein: CASSSALGGDEQFF. Here the CDR3 DNA reads TGCGCCAGCAGCTCAGCACTGGGTGGCGATGAGCAGTTCTTC. Looking up the rest from reference TRBV5-1 and TRBJ2-1 gives the full variable domain: KAGVTQTPRYLIKTRGQQVTLSCSPISGHRSVSWYQQTPGQGLQFLFEYFSETQRNKGNFPGRFSGRQFSNSRSEMNVSTLELGDSALYLCASSSALGGDEQFFGPGTRLTVL.

This sequence joins TRBV5-1 and TRBJ2-5, with 14 bases matching TRBD2. Germline CDR1 reads SGHRS; CDR2 reads YFSETQ. J was trimmed by 1 base and V by 3 bases; bases with no gene match: 2. This CDR3 comprises 16 residues. The CDR3 sequence is CASSWGTSGGQETQYF. The DNA for the CDR3 is TGCGCCAGCAGCTGGGGGACTAGCGGGGGCCAAGAGACCCAGTACTTC.